This T cell receptor beta chain is drawn from a study of blood T cells in healthy people across ages. Across the whole study: There was about one barcoded beta molecule captured by template switching per two T cells.

Through a sample-barcoded 5' primer and a J-beta primer mix, a second PCR was run for roughly 6 to 11 cycles. TCRdb reprocessed the 5' RACE reads via MiXCR and lists one record per CDR3 protein. The profile shows around 900,000 distinct CDR3 sequences, about 51% of them singletons. Trimming took 0 bases from V and 0 from J, leaving 15 bases between them. This CDR3 is built from 18 residues. Germline values: CDR1 MGHRA, CDR2 YSYEKL. The material sequenced was blood. The clonotype was recovered from a woman in her sixties or seventies in good health. The chain combines TRBV4-1 with TRBJ1-5; possibly TRBD1 for D (5 bases). The CDR3 DNA is TGCGCCAGCAGCCAAGATCGTGGACGGGGCTATAGCAATCAGCCCCAGCATTTT. It specifies CASSQDRGRGYSNQPQHF.